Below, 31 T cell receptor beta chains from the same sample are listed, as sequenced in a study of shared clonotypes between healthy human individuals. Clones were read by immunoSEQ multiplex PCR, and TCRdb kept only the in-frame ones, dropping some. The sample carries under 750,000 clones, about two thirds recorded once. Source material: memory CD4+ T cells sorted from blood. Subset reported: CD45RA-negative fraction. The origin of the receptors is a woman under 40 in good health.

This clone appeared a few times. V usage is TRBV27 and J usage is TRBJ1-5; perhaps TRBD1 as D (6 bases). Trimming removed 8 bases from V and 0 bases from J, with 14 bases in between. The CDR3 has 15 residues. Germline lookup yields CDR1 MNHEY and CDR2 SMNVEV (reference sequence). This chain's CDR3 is CASGTTRDSNQPQHF. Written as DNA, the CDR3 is TGTGCCAGCGGGACAACCAGAGATAGCAATCAGCCCCAGCATTTT.

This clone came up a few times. The CDR3 loop reads CASSPQGGATRTYEQYF. CDR3 sequence (DNA): TGTGCCAGTAGTCCACAGGGGGGGGCCACCCGGACCTACGAGCAGTACTTC. The chain carries TRBV19 and TRBJ2-7; a possible D gene is TRBD1 (8 bases). Deletions cut 5 bases from V and 2 bases from J, with 22 bases between. Germline loops: CDR1 LNHDA, CDR2 SQIVND (reference sequence). The CDR3 extends over 17 amino acids.

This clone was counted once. This CDR3 reads CASSQRDTSRLTDTQYF. The CDR3 region has the DNA TGTGCCAGCAGCCAACGGGACACGTCAAGGCTAACAGATACGCAGTATTTT. This chain connects TRBV13 to TRBJ2-3; tentatively, D is TRBD1 (6 bases). V was clipped by 5 bases and J by 3 bases, with 21 bases between them. The CDR3 length is 17 residues. Germline values: CDR1 PRHDT, CDR2 FYEKMQ (reference sequence). Variable domain in full (rest from reference TRBV13 and TRBJ2-3): AAGVIQSPRHLIKEKRETATLKCYPIPRHDTVYWYQQGPGQDPQFLISFYEKMQSDKGSIPDRFSAQQFSDYHSELNMSSLELGDSALYFCASSQRDTSRLTDTQYFGPGTRLTVL.

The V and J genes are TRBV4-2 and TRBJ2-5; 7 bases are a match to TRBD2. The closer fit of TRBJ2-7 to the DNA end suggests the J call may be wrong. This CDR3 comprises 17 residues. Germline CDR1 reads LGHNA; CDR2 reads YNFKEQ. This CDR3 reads CASSRDSGTNPSYEQYF. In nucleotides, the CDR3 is TGTGCCAGCAGCCGCGACTCCGGGACTAACCCTTCCTACGAGCAGTACTTC.

CDR3 protein: CASSPGGERSYNEQFF. Here the CDR3 DNA reads TGTGCCAGCAGCCCGGGCGGGGAGCGGTCGTACAATGAGCAGTTCTTC. The chain couples TRBV5-4 to TRBJ2-1, with D tentatively TRBD2 (6 bases). The CDR3 length is 16 residues. Deletions cut 4 bases from V and 4 bases from J, with 18 bases between. Germline CDR1 SGHNT, CDR2 YYREEE (reference sequence).

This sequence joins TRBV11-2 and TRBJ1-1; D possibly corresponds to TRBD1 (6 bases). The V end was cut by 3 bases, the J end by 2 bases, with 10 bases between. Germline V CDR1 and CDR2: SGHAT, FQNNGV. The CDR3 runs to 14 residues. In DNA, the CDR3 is TGTGCCAGCAGCTTTGCGGACAGTAACACTGAAGCTTTCTTT. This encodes CASSFADSNTEAFF.

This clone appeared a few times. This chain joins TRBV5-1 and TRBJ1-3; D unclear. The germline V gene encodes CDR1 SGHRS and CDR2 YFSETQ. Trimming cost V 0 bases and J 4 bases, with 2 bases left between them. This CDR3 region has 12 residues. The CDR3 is CASSLAGNTIYF. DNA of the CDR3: TGCGCCAGCAGCTTGGCCGGAAACACCATATATTTT.

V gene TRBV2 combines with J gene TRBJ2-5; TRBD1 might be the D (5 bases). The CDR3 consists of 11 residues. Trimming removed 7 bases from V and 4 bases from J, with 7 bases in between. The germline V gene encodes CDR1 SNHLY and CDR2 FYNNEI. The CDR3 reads CASKRGETQYF. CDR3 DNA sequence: TGTGCCAGCAAAAGGGGAGAGACCCAGTACTTC.

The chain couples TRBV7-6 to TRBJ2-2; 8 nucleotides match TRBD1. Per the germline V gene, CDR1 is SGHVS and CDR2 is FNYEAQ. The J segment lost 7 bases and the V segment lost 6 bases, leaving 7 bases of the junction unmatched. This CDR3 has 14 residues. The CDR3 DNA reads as TGTGCCAGCAGGAGGACAGGGTCGAACGGGGAGCTGTTTTTT. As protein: CASRRTGSNGELFF.

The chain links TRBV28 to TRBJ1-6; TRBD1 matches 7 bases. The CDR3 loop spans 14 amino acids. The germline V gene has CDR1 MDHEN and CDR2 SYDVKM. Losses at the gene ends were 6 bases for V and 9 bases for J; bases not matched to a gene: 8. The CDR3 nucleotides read TGTGCCAGCAGAACGGACAGGTTGAGTTCACCCCTCCACTTT. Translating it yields CASRTDRLSSPLHF.

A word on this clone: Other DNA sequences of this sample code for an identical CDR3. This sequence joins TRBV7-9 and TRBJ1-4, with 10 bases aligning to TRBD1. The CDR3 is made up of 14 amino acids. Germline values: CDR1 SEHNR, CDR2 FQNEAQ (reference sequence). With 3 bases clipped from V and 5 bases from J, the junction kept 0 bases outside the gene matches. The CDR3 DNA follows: TGTGCCAGCAGCTTGGACAGGGGGAATGAAAAACTGTTTTTT. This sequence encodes CASSLDRGNEKLFF.

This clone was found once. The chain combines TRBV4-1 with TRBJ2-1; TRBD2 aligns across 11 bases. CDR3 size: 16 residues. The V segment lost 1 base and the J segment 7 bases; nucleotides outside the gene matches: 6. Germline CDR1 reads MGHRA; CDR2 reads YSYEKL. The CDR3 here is CASSQVSGRAGNEQFF. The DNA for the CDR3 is TGCGCCAGCAGCCAAGTTAGCGGGAGGGCCGGGAATGAGCAGTTCTTC.

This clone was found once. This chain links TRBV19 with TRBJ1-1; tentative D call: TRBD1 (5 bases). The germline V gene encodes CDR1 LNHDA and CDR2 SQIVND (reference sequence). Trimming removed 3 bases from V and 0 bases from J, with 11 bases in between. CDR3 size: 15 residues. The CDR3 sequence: CASSIRRGMNTEAFF. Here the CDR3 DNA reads TGTGCCAGTAGTATTCGACGGGGGATGAACACTGAAGCTTTCTTT.

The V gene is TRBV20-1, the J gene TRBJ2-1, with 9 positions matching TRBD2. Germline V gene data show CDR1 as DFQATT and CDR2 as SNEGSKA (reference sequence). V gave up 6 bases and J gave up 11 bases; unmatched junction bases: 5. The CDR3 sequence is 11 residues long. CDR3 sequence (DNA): TGCAGTGCAACCTCTAGCGGGAAGCAGTTCTTC. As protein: CSATSSGKQFF.

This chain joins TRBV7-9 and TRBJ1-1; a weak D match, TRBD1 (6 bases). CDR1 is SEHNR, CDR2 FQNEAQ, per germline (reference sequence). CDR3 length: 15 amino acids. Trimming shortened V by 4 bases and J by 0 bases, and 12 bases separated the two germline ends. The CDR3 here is CASSYPGQMNTEAFF. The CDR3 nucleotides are TGTGCCAGCAGCTATCCGGGACAAATGAACACTGAAGCTTTCTTT.

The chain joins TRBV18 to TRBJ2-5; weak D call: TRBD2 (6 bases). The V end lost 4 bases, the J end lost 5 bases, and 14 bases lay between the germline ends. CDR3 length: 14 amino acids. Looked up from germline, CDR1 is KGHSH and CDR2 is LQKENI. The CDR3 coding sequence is TGTGCCAGCTCACAAGGGACTCCTCGGGAGACCCAGTACTTC. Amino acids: CASSQGTPRETQYF.

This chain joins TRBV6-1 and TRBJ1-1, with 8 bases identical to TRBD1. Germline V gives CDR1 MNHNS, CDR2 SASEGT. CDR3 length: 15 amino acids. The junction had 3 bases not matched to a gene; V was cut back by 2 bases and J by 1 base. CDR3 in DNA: TGTGCCAGCAGTGAAAAGACAGGGGAGAACACTGAAGCTTTCTTT. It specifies CASSEKTGENTEAFF.

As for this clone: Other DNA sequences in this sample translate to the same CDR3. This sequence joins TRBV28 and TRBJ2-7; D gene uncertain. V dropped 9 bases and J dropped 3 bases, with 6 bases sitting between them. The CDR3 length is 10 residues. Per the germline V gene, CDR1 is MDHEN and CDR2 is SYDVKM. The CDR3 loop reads CASSLYEQYF. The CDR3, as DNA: TGTGCCAGTTCCCTCTACGAGCAGTACTTC.

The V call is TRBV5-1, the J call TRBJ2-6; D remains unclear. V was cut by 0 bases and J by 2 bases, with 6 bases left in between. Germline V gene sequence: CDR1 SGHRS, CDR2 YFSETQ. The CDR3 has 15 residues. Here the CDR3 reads CASSLDWAGANVLTF. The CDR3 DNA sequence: TGCGCCAGCAGCTTGGATTGGGCTGGGGCCAACGTCCTGACTTTC. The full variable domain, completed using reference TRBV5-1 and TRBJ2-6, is KAGVTQTPRYLIKTRGQQVTLSCSPISGHRSVSWYQQTPGQGLQFLFEYFSETQRNKGNFPGRFSGRQFSNSRSEMNVSTLELGDSALYLCASSLDWAGANVLTFGAGSRLTVL.

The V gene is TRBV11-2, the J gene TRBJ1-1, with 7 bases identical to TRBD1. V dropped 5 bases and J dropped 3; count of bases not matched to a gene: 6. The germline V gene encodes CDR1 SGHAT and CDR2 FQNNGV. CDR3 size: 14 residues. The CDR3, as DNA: TGTGCCAGCAGCGCCGCGACAGGGCACACTGAAGCTTTCTTT. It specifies CASSAATGHTEAFF.

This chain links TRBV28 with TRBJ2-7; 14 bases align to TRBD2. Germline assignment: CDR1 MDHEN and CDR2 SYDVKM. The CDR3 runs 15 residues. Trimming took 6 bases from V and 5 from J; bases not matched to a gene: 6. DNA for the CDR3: TGTGCCAGCAGGGAAGGGACTAGCGGGAGCGACGAGCAGTACTTC. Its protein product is CASREGTSGSDEQYF.

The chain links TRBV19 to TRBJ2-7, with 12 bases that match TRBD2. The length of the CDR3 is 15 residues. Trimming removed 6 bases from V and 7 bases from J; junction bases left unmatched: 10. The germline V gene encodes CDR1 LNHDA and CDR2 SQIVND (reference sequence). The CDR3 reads CASSTILAGGEEQYF. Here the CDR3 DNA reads TGTGCCAGTAGCACCATACTAGCGGGAGGTGAAGAGCAGTACTTC.

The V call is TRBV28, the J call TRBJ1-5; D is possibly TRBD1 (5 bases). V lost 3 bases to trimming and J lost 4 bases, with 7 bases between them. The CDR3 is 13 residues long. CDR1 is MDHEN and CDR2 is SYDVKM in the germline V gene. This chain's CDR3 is CASSFAGNQPQHF. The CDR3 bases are TGTGCCAGCAGTTTTGCAGGGAATCAGCCCCAGCATTTT. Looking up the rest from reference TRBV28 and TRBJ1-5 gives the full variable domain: DVKVTQSSRYLVKRTGEKVFLECVQDMDHENMFWYRQDPGLGLRLIYFSYDVKMKEKGDIPEGYSVSREKKERFSLILESASTNQTSMYLCASSFAGNQPQHFGDGTRLSIL.

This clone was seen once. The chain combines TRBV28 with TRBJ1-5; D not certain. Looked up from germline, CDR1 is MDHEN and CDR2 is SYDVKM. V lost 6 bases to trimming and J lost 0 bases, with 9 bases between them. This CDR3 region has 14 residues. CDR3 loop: CASRAGNSNQPQHF. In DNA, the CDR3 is TGTGCCAGCAGGGCGGGGAATAGCAATCAGCCCCAGCATTTT.

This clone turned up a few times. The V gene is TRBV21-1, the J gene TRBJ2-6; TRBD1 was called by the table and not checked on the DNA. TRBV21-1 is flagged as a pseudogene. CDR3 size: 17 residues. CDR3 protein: CASSRRDRCPGANVLTF. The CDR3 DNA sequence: TGTGCCAGCAGCAGAAGGGACAGGTGCCCTGGGGCCAACGTCCTGACTTTC.

CDR3 sequence: CASRPGQQETQYF. The DNA of the CDR3 is TGTGCCAGTAGACCGGGACAGCAAGAGACCCAGTACTTC. The chain joins TRBV19 to TRBJ2-5, with 7 bases fitting TRBD1. V shed 6 bases, J shed 2 bases, and the junction held 3 bases outside the gene matches. CDR1 and CDR2 (germline): LNHDA, SQIVND (reference sequence). The CDR3 runs to 13 residues.

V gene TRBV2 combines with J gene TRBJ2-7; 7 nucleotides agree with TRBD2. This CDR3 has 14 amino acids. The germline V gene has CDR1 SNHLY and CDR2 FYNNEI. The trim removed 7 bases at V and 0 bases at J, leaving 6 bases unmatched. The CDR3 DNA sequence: TGTGCCAGCACGGGGCGGGGGTACTCCTACGAGCAGTACTTC. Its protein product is CASTGRGYSYEQYF.

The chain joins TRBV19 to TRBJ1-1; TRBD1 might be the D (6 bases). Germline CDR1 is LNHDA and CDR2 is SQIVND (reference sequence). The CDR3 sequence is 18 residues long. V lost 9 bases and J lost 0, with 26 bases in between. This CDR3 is CASNSPPGRGRMNTEAFF. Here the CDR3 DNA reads TGTGCCAGCAATTCCCCCCCTGGCCGGGGGCGCATGAACACTGAAGCTTTCTTT.

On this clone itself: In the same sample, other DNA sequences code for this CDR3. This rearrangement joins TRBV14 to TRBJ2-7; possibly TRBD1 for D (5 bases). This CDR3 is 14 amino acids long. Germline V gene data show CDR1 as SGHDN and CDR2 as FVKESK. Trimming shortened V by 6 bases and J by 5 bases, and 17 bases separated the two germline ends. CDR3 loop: CASSPGSRRDEQYF. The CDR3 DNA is TGTGCCAGCAGTCCAGGGTCACGCCGAGACGAGCAGTACTTC.

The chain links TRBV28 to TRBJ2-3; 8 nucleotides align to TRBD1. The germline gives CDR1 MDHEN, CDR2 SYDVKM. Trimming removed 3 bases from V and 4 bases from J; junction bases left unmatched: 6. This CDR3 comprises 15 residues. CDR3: CASSFQRTGSDTQYF. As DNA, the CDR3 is TGTGCCAGCAGTTTTCAAAGGACAGGGTCAGATACGCAGTATTTT.

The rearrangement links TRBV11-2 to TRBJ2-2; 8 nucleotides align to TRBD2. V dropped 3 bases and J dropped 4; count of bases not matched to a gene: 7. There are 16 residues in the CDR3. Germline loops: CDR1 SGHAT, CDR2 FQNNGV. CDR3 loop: CASSFSGRGSTGELFF. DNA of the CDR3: TGTGCCAGCAGCTTCAGCGGGAGAGGGAGCACCGGGGAGCTGTTTTTT.